These 4 T cell receptor beta chains share one sample of origin, sequenced in a study of patients and donors after allogeneic stem cell transplantation. In TCRdb, the RT-PCR reads were re-called with MiXCR into one record per CDR3 protein. This table holds about 87,000 distinct CDR3 sequences, around 5% found once. Sequencing input: blood, either unsorted or a sorted T cell fraction (not recorded which). These receptors were taken from a human donor who was either an allogeneic HSCT recipient or a stem cell or donor lymphocyte infusion donor (not recorded which). It is not recorded whose cells these are; they may come from a transplant donor.

There are many counts of this clonotype. The gene calls are TRBV20-1 and TRBJ1-3; the D is unclear. The CDR3 extends over 13 amino acids. CDR1 and CDR2 (germline): DFQATT, SNEGSKA (reference sequence). V was cut by 3 bases and J by 15 bases, with 21 bases left in between. CDR3 protein: CSARAGIHETSYF. The CDR3 nucleotides are TGCAGTGCTAGGGCCGGGATTCACGAGACGTCATATTTT.

This clonotype has at least ten counts. This chain joins TRBV27 and TRBJ2-5; D possibly corresponds to TRBD1 (6 bases). Trimming removed 6 bases from V and 4 bases from J, with 12 bases in between. Per the germline V gene, CDR1 is MNHEY and CDR2 is SMNVEV (reference sequence). The CDR3 is made up of 13 amino acids. For the CDR3, the DNA is TGTGCCAGCAGATCTACAGGGTCAGAGACCCAGTACTTC. It codes for CASRSTGSETQYF.

Note on this clonotype: One junction end disagrees with the germline gene, perhaps due to a read error. This chain connects TRBV6-5 to TRBJ2-7; D ambiguous. Germline V gene sequence: CDR1 MNHEY, CDR2 SVGAGI. The length of the CDR3 is 13 residues. The CDR3 protein is CASSYRAIYEQCF. CDR3 DNA sequence: TGTGCCAGCAGTTACCGGGCCATCTACGAGCAGTGCTTC.

This clonotype was recorded many times. The rearrangement joins TRBV12-3 or TRBV12-4 to TRBJ2-1; TRBD2 might be the D (7 bases). The CDR3 has 16 residues. Trimming stripped 6 bases from V and 0 bases from J, with 15 bases between. The CDR3 sequence is CASSPGGSSSYNEQFF. The CDR3 bases are TGTGCCAGCAGCCCGGGGGGCTCTTCCTCCTACAATGAGCAGTTCTTC.